The 32 T cell receptor beta chains in this list originate from one sample, sequenced in a study of blood T cell repertoires in COVID-19. Libraries were prepared by immunoSEQ multiplex PCR; TCRdb keeps only in-frame clonotypes and omits some of them. The data hold some 240,000 clones, with approximately 85% observed a single time. Sequenced material: PBMCs or T cells enriched from blood (not recorded which). The receptors shown here come from a woman between 45 and 60 years old who had been exposed to COVID-19.

This sequence joins TRBV18 and TRBJ1-2, with TRBD1 matching 10 bases. The CDR3 covers 14 residues. V shed 3 bases, J shed 8 bases, and the junction held 6 bases outside the gene matches. Germline CDR1 reads KGHSH; CDR2 reads LQKENI. The CDR3 coding sequence is TGTGCCAGCTCACCGGGACAGGGGATGGCCGGCTACACCTTC. Protein: CASSPGQGMAGYTF. Together with reference TRBV18 and TRBJ1-2, the CDR3 gives the full variable domain: NAGVMQNPRHLVRRRGQEARLRCSPMKGHSHVYWYRQLPEEGLKFMVYLQKENIIDESGMPKERFSAEFPKEGPSILRIQQVVRGDSAAYFCASSPGQGMAGYTFGSGTRLTVV.

Worth noting for this clone: At one end the junction does not follow the germline gene, possibly because of a read error. The chain carries TRBV5-1 and TRBJ2-2, with 11 nucleotides matching TRBD2. The CDR3 loop spans 16 amino acids. Germline CDR1 reads SGHRS; CDR2 reads YFSETQ. The CDR3 here is CASRLGTSGNTGELFF. The CDR3 nucleotides are TGCGCCAGCAGGTTGGGGACTAGCGGTAACACCGGGGAGCTGTTTTTT.

This sequence joins TRBV28 and TRBJ1-1; weak D call: TRBD1 (6 bases). From germline, CDR1 is MDHEN and CDR2 SYDVKM. The CDR3 sequence is 14 residues long. Deletions cut 4 bases from V and 1 base from J, with 10 bases between. CDR3 sequence (DNA): TGTGCCAGCAGTTCGTACAGGGAGAACACTGAAGCTTTCTTT. This translates into CASSSYRENTEAFF.

The rearrangement links TRBV3-1 (or the pseudogene TRBV3-2) to TRBJ2-7; 9 bases align to TRBD1. There are 13 residues in the CDR3. The V gene's germline CDR1 is LGHDT and CDR2 YNNKEL (reference sequence). J was trimmed by 4 bases and V by 4 bases; bases with no gene match: 2. For the CDR3, the DNA is TGTGCCAGCAGCCTGGACAGGGGTTACGAGCAGTACTTC. Protein sequence: CASSLDRGYEQYF.

V usage is TRBV9 and J usage is TRBJ2-1, with 8 bases lining up with TRBD1. The germline gives CDR1 SGDLS, CDR2 YYNGEE. The CDR3 spans 19 residues. V lost 3 bases to trimming and J lost 1 base; unmatched junction nucleotides: 15. The CDR3 region is CASSAPVTGAHLSYNEQFF. CDR3 DNA: TGTGCCAGCAGCGCACCCGTGACAGGGGCCCATCTTTCCTACAATGAGCAGTTCTTC.

The V and J genes are TRBV7-8 and TRBJ2-7; 8 positions match TRBD1. From germline, CDR1 is SGHVS and CDR2 FQNEAQ. V shed 5 bases and J 3 bases; nucleotides not matched to a gene: 9. The CDR3 runs to 15 residues. CDR3 residues: CASSQPTGTGYEQYF. CDR3 nucleotide sequence: TGTGCCAGCAGCCAACCTACCGGGACAGGCTACGAGCAGTACTTC.

This clone appeared once. This chain uses TRBV16 with TRBJ1-2, with 9 bases matching TRBD1. Unmatched junction bases numbered 4, after V lost 4 bases and J lost 1 base. The CDR3 is 15 residues long. From germline, CDR1 is KGHSY and CDR2 FQNENV. CDR3 coding DNA: TGTGCCAGCAGCCTGTCGGGACAGGGTAACTATGGCTACACCTTC. This sequence encodes CASSLSGQGNYGYTF.

The chain uses TRBV6-5 and TRBJ1-6, with D uncertain. The CDR3 length is 16 residues. CDR1 and CDR2 from the germline V gene are MNHEY and SVGAGI. Trimming shortened V by 0 bases and J by 6 bases, and 12 bases separated the two germline ends. CDR3 sequence: CASSYSILAGNSPLHF. In DNA form, the CDR3 reads TGTGCCAGCAGTTACTCCATCCTGGCGGGTAATTCACCCCTCCACTTT.

V usage is TRBV19 and J usage is TRBJ1-5; D might be TRBD1 (6 bases). Trimming cost V 5 bases and J 6 bases, with 23 bases left between them. CDR3 length equals 17 residues. Germline V gene data show CDR1 as LNHDA and CDR2 as SQIVND (reference sequence). The CDR3: CASSDQGWDQGCQPQHF. The CDR3 bases are TGTGCCAGTAGTGATCAGGGGTGGGACCAGGGATGTCAGCCCCAGCATTTT.

The J gene is TRBJ2-3, the V gene TRBV11-3, with 7 bases matching TRBD1. V lost 1 base and J lost 0; bases outside the gene matches: 4. CDR1 is SGHNT, CDR2 YENEEA, per germline. The CDR3 is made up of 16 amino acids. CDR3: CASSLGGQASTDTQYF. In DNA, the CDR3 is TGTGCCAGCAGCTTAGGTGGACAGGCTAGCACAGATACGCAGTATTTT.

This sequence joins TRBV10-3 and TRBJ1-3; 7 nucleotides agree with TRBD1. The CDR3 consists of 12 residues. Germline CDR1 is ENHRY and CDR2 is SYGVKD. V dropped 7 bases and J dropped 8; count of bases not matched to a gene: 5. In DNA form, the CDR3 reads TGTGCCATCAATGACAGGGCGGACACCATATATTTT. As protein: CAINDRADTIYF.

The J gene is TRBJ2-5, the V gene TRBV4-2, with 8 nucleotides matching TRBD2. The CDR3 is 16 residues long. The J segment lost 6 bases and the V segment lost 3 bases, leaving 12 bases of the junction unmatched. CDR1 is LGHNA, CDR2 YNFKEQ, per germline. The CDR3 protein is CASSHGSAGGVKTQYF. Here the CDR3 DNA reads TGTGCCAGCAGCCATGGGAGTGCGGGGGGTGTAAAGACCCAGTACTTC.

This rearrangement joins TRBV4-1 to TRBJ1-1; 8 nucleotides align to TRBD1. This CDR3 is 16 amino acids long. V lost 1 base to trimming and J lost 4 bases; unmatched junction nucleotides: 8. Germline V lookup: CDR1 MGHRA, CDR2 YSYEKL. CDR3: CASSQGPPTGGTEAFF. Here the CDR3 DNA reads TGCGCCAGCAGCCAAGGGCCCCCCACAGGGGGCACTGAAGCTTTCTTT.

This chain connects TRBV27 to TRBJ1-5; D not certain. The CDR3 consists of 15 residues. V was pared by 5 bases and J by 0 bases, with 11 bases between. Germline CDR1 and CDR2: MNHEY and SMNVEV (reference sequence). CDR3 sequence (DNA): TGTGCCAGCAGTCTGACTCCTTATAGCAATCAGCCCCAGCATTTT. It encodes CASSLTPYSNQPQHF.

The rearrangement links TRBV4-1 to TRBJ1-4, with 8 nucleotides matching TRBD1. Germline CDR1 reads MGHRA; CDR2 reads YSYEKL. This CDR3 is built from 13 residues. The trim removed 10 bases at V and 4 bases at J, leaving 5 bases unmatched. CDR3 in DNA: TGCGCCATAAAGGGGACAGGTAATGAAAAACTGTTTTTT. It codes for CAIKGTGNEKLFF.

CDR3 sequence: CASSSGQAGGSTEAFF. The CDR3 DNA reads TGTGCCAGCAGTTCCGGACAGGCGGGTGGGAGCACTGAAGCTTTCTTT. V is TRBV28 and J is TRBJ1-1; 7 bases align to TRBD1. Looked up from germline, CDR1 is MDHEN and CDR2 is SYDVKM. Trimming took 4 bases from V and 4 from J; bases not matched to a gene: 12. This CDR3 comprises 16 residues.

The J gene is TRBJ2-5, the V gene TRBV3-1 (or the pseudogene TRBV3-2), with unresolved D. V lost 5 bases and J 1 base, leaving 8 bases between the germline ends. Germline values: CDR1 LGHDT, CDR2 YNNKEL (reference sequence). The CDR3 consists of 13 residues. CDR3 nucleotide sequence: TGTGCCAGCAGCGCTTCGGTCCAAGAGACCCAGTACTTC. Its translation: CASSASVQETQYF.

The rearrangement links TRBV28 to TRBJ1-2, with D possibly TRBD1 on 5 matching bases. CDR1 and CDR2 (germline): MDHEN, SYDVKM. With 4 bases removed from V and 0 bases from J, the gap between germline ends came to 12 bases. The CDR3 sequence is 15 residues long. The CDR3 sequence: CASSSTGRANYGYTF. CDR3 nucleotides: TGTGCCAGCAGTTCAACAGGAAGAGCTAACTATGGCTACACCTTC.

The gene calls are TRBV11-2 and TRBJ1-3, with 7 bases identical to TRBD1. Trimming cost V 1 base and J 4 bases; bases outside gene matches: 4. The germline V gene has CDR1 SGHAT and CDR2 FQNNGV. The CDR3 loop spans 15 amino acids. The CDR3 DNA reads as TGTGCCAGCAGCTTAGGACAGGGAATCGGAAACACCATATATTTT. Protein: CASSLGQGIGNTIYF.

This chain uses TRBV14 with TRBJ1-1; D is ambiguous. Germline values: CDR1 SGHDN, CDR2 FVKESK. V lost 0 bases and J lost 4, with 15 bases in between. The CDR3 has 16 residues. The CDR3 DNA is TGTGCCAGCAGCCAAGATTGGTTTGCTGGAGGCACTGAAGCTTTCTTT. Translation: CASSQDWFAGGTEAFF.

The chain joins TRBV6-2 or TRBV6-3 to TRBJ1-5; D is unresolved. Germline V gene sequence: CDR1 MNHEY, CDR2 SVGEGT. V shed 0 bases and J shed 6 bases, with 6 bases lying between them. CDR3 length: 13 amino acids. As DNA, the CDR3 is TGTGCCAGCAGTTACTCGCGAGTTCAGCCCCAGCATTTT. Protein: CASSYSRVQPQHF.

This CDR3 is CASSLQGSGNTIYF. The CDR3 DNA is TGTGCCAGCAGCTTGCAGGGCTCTGGAAACACCATATATTTT. The rearrangement links TRBV5-6 to TRBJ1-3, with D possibly being TRBD1 (5 bases). V was pared by 1 base and J by 0 bases, with 5 bases between. The CDR3 covers 14 residues. CDR1 is SGHDT, CDR2 YYEEEE, per germline.

The rearrangement links TRBV28 to TRBJ1-6, with D tentatively TRBD1 (5 bases). Germline-derived CDR1 and CDR2 are MDHEN and SYDVKM. Trimming removed 2 bases at V and 4 bases at J, with 18 bases between. The CDR3 is 18 amino acids. Here the CDR3 DNA reads TGTGCCAGCAGTTTAGCCCAGGGCTTAACCAGGTATAATTCACCCCTCCACTTT. Encoded protein: CASSLAQGLTRYNSPLHF.

The CDR3 DNA reads TGTGCCAGCAGCAAACTTGGGCAGGGGCCTTTGGAGCCCCAGCATTTT. Its translation is CASSKLGQGPLEPQHF. The chain couples TRBV21-1 to TRBJ1-5; TRBD1, the D gene given by the table, was not confirmed from the DNA. TRBV21-1 is deemed a pseudogene. The CDR3 is 16 residues long.

This clone was found many times. The chain employs TRBV6-1 and TRBJ1-2, with D possibly being TRBD1 (6 bases). This CDR3 region has 14 residues. The V and J ends lost 0 bases and 5 bases respectively, with 10 bases between them. Germline V lookup: CDR1 MNHNS, CDR2 SASEGT. Written as DNA, the CDR3 is TGTGCCAGCAGTGAAGCGGGGGCGCGGTATGGCTACACCTTC. This translates into CASSEAGARYGYTF.

This chain uses TRBV29-1 with TRBJ1-4; D possibly corresponds to TRBD1 (5 bases). CDR1 SQVTM and CDR2 ANQGSEA come from the germline V gene. The V and J ends lost 5 bases and 3 bases respectively, with 10 bases between them. The CDR3 covers 13 residues. In DNA form, the CDR3 reads TGCAGCGTTAGGGGAGGGGCTAATGAAAAACTGTTTTTT. As protein: CSVRGGANEKLFF.

The chain couples TRBV10-3 to TRBJ2-1; perhaps TRBD2 as D (6 bases). The CDR3 runs to 14 residues. The germline CDR1 and CDR2 sequences are ENHRY and SYGVKD. The ends were cut back, 9 bases at V and 0 bases at J, with 12 bases in the middle. CDR3 loop: CAIRTTSSYNEQFF. For the CDR3, the DNA is TGTGCCATTAGGACTACCTCCTCCTACAATGAGCAGTTCTTC.

The gene calls are TRBV6-2 or TRBV6-3 and TRBJ2-1; 8 nucleotides agree with TRBD1. With 6 bases clipped from V and 2 bases from J, the junction kept 6 bases outside the gene matches. The CDR3 is 15 residues long. Germline V gene lookup returns CDR1 MNHEY and CDR2 SVGEGT. The CDR3 region has the DNA TGTGCCAGCAGACCTCACAGGGGGGCCTACAATGAGCAGTTCTTC. Amino acids: CASRPHRGAYNEQFF.

This sequence joins TRBV30 and TRBJ1-1; tentative D call: TRBD1 (5 bases). The CDR3 length is 13 residues. V was shortened by 3 bases and J by 0 bases, with 8 bases between the two germline ends. Germline V lookup: CDR1 GTSNPN, CDR2 SVGIG (reference sequence). Here the CDR3 DNA reads TGTGCCTGGAGCCGACAGATGAACACTGAAGCTTTCTTT. The encoded protein is CAWSRQMNTEAFF.

The chain uses TRBV5-4 and TRBJ2-2; D is possibly TRBD2 (5 bases). The CDR3 is made up of 15 amino acids. Deletions cut 4 bases from V and 6 bases from J, with 16 bases between. Germline CDR1 reads SGHNT; CDR2 reads YYREEE (reference sequence). The CDR3 nucleotides are TGTGCCAGCAGCGCGGACTCCTTAAAGCCCGGGGAGCTGTTTTTT. This gives the protein CASSADSLKPGELFF.

This chain connects TRBV9 to TRBJ1-1, with D perhaps matching TRBD1 (5 bases). V was shortened by 3 bases and J by 1 base, with 7 bases between the two germline ends. Germline CDR1 reads SGDLS; CDR2 reads YYNGEE. This CDR3 has 13 residues. The CDR3: CASSGGANTEAFF. The CDR3 DNA reads as TGTGCCAGCAGCGGCGGGGCGAACACTGAAGCTTTCTTT.

This sequence joins TRBV27 and TRBJ1-3; D not certain. The CDR3 is made up of 14 amino acids. CDR1 is MNHEY, CDR2 SMNVEV, per germline (reference sequence). V lost 4 bases and J 0 bases, leaving 7 bases between the germline ends. CDR3 in amino acids: CASSYSLSGNTIYF. Here the CDR3 DNA reads TGTGCCAGCAGTTACAGTCTCTCTGGAAACACCATATATTTT.